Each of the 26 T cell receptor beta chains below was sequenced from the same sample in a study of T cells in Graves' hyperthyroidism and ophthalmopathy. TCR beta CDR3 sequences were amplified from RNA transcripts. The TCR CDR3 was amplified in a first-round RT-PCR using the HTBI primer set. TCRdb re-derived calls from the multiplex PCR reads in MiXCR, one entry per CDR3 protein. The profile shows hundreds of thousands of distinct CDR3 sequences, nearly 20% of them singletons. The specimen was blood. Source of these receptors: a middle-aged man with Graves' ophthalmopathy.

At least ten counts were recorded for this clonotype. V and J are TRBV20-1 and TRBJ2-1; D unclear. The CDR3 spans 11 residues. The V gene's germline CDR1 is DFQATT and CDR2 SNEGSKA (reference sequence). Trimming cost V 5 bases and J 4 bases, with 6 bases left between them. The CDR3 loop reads CSAAHYNEQFF. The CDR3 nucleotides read TGCAGTGCTGCGCATTACAATGAGCAGTTCTTC.

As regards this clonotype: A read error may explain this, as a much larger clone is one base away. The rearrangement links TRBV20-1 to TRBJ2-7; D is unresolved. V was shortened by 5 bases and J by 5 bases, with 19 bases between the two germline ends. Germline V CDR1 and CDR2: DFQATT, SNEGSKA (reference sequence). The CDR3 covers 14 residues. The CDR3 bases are TGCAGTGCTCTCGACCCCCATAGGACCAACGAGCAGTACTTC. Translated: CSALDPHRTNEQYF.

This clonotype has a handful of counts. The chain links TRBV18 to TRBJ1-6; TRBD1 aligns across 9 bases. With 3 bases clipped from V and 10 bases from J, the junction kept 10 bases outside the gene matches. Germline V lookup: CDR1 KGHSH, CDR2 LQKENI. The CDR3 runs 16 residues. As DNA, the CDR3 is TGTGCCAGCTCACCGGACAGGGGAAGTAAAAGGTCACCCCTCCACTTT. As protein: CASSPDRGSKRSPLHF.

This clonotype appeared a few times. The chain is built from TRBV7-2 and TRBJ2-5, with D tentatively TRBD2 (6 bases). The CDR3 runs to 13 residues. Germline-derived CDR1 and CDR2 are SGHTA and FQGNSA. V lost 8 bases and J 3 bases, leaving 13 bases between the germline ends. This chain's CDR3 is CASQKGGKETQYF. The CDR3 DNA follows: TGTGCCAGCCAAAAAGGAGGGAAAGAGACCCAGTACTTC.

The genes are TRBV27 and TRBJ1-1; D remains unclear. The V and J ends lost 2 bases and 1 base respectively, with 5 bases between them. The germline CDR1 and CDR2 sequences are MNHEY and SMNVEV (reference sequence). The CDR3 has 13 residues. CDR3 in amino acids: CASSLNKNTEAFF. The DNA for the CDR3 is TGTGCCAGCAGTTTAAACAAGAACACTGAAGCTTTCTTT.

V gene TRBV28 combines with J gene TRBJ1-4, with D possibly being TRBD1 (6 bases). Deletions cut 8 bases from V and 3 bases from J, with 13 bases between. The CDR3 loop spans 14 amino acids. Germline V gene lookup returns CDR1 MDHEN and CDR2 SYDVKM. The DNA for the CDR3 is TGTGCCAGCGCCCCGGGACACCCTAATGAAAAACTGTTTTTT. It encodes CASAPGHPNEKLFF.

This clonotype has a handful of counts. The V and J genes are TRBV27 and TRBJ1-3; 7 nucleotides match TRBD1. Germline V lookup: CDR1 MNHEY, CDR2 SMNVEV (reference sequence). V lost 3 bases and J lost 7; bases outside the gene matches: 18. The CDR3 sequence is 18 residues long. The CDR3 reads CASSFSFRPGTVWNTIYF. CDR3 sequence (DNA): TGTGCCAGCAGTTTCTCCTTCCGCCCTGGGACAGTTTGGAACACCATATATTTT.

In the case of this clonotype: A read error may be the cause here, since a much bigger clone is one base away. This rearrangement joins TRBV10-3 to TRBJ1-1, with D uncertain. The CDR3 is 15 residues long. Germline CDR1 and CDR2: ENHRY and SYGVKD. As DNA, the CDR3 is TGTGCCATCAGACTAGACGGGGAATCGAACACTGAAGCTCTCTTT. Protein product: CAIRLDGESNTEALF.

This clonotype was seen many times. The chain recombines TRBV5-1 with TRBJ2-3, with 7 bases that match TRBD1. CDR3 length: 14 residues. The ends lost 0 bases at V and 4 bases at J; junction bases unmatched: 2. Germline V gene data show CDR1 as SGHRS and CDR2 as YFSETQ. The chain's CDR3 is CASSLEGGPDTQYF. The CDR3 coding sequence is TGCGCCAGCAGCTTGGAAGGGGGCCCAGATACGCAGTATTTT.

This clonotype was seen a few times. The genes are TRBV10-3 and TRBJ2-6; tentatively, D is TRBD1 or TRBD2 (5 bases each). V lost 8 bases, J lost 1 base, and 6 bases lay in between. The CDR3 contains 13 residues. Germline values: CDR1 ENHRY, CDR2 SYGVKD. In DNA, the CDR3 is TGTGCCATCGGGGGTTCTGGGGCCAACGTCCTGACTTTC. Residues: CAIGGSGANVLTF.

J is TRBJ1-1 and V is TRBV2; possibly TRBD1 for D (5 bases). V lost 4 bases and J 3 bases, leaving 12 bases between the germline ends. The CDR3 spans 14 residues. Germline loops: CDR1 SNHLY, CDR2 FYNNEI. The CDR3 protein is CASSGMTVDTEAFF. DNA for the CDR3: TGTGCCAGCAGTGGGATGACAGTGGACACTGAAGCTTTCTTT.

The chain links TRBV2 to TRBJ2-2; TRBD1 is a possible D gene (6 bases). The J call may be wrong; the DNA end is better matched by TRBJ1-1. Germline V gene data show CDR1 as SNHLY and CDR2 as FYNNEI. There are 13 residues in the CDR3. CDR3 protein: CASRGAGAVRAFF. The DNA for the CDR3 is TGTGCCAGCAGGGGGGCAGGGGCGGTGAGAGCTTTCTTT.

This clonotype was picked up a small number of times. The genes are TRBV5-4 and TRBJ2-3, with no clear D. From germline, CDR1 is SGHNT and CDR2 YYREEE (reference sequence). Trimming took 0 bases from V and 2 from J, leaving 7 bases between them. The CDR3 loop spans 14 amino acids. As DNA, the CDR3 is TGTGCCAGCAGCTTGGATCCAACCACAGATACGCAGTATTTT. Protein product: CASSLDPTTDTQYF.

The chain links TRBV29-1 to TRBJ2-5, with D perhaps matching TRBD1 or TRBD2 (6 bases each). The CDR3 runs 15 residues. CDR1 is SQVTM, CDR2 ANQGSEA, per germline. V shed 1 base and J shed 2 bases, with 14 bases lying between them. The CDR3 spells CSVEVSGARQETQYF. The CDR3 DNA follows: TGCAGCGTTGAAGTTTCGGGGGCGAGGCAAGAGACCCAGTACTTC. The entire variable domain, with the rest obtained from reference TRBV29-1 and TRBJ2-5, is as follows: SAVISQKPSRDICQRGTSLTIQCQVDSQVTMMFWYRQQPGQSLTLIATANQGSEATYESGFVIDKFPISRPNLTFSTLTVSNMSPEDSSIYLCSVEVSGARQETQYFGPGTRLLVL.

The CDR3 here is CASIPSGNTGELFF. CDR3 nucleotide sequence: TGTGCCAGCATCCCAAGTGGGAACACCGGGGAGCTGTTTTTT. The V call is TRBV6-1, the J call TRBJ2-2; D remains unclear. The CDR3 is made up of 14 amino acids. In germline, CDR1 is MNHNS, CDR2 SASEGT. Deletions cut 7 bases from V and 1 base from J, with 10 bases between.

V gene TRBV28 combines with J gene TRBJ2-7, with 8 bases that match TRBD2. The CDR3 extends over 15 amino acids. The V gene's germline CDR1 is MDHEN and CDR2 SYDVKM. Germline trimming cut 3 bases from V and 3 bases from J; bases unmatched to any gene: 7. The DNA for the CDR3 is TGTGCCAGCAGTTTCGGACTAGCAGCCGTCTACGAGCAGTACTTC. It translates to CASSFGLAAVYEQYF.

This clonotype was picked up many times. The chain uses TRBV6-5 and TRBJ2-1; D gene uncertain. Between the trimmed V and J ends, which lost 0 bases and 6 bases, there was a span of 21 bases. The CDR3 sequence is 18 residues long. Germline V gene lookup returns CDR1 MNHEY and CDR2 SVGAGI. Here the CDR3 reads CASSYSISVTGRRNEQFF. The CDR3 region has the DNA TGTGCCAGCAGTTACTCGATATCTGTGACGGGTAGGCGCAATGAGCAGTTCTTC.

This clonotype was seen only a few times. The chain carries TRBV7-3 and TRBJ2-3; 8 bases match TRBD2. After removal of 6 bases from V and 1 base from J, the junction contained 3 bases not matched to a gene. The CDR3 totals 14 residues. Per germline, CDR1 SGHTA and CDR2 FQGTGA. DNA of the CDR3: TGTGCCAGCAGTTCTAGCGGGCGCACAGATACGCAGTATTTT. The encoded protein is CASSSSGRTDTQYF.

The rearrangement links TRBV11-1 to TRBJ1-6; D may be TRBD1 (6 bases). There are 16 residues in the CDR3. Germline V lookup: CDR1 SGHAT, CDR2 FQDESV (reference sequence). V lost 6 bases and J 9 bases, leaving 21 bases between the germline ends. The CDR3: CASSLDSGRASSPLHF. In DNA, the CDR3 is TGTGCCAGCAGTTTGGACAGCGGGAGGGCAAGTTCACCCCTCCACTTT.

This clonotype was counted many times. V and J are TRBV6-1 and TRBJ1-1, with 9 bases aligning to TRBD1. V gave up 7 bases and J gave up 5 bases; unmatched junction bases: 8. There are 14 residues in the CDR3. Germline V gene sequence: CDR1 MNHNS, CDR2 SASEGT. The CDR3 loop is CASNGYRGRTEAFF. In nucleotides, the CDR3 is TGTGCCAGCAATGGCTACAGGGGGCGGACTGAAGCTTTCTTT.

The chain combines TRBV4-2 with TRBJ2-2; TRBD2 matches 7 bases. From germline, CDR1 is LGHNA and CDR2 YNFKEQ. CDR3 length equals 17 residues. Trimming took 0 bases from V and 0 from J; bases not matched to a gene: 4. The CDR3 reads CASSQDFLAANTGELFF. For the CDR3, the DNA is TGTGCCAGCAGCCAAGATTTCCTAGCGGCGAACACCGGGGAGCTGTTTTTT.

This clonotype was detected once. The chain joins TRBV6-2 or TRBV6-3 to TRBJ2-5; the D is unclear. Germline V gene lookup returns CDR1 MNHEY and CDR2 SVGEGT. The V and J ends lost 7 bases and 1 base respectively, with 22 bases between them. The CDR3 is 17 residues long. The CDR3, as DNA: TGTGCCAGCACCCCGAAGGTTCTGTCAGAGGTCCAAGAGACCCAGTACTTC. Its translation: CASTPKVLSEVQETQYF.

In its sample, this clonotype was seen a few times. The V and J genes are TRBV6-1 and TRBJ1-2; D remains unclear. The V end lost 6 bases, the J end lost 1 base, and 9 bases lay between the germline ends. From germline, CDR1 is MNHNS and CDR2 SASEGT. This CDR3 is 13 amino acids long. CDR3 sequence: CASRETDNYGYTF. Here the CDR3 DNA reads TGTGCCAGCAGGGAGACTGATAACTATGGCTACACCTTC.

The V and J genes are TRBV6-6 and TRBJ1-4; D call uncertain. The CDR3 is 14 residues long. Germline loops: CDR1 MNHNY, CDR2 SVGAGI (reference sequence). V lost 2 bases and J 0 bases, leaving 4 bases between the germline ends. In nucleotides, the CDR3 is TGTGCCAGCAGTTACGGTACAACTAATGAAAAACTGTTTTTT. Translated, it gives CASSYGTTNEKLFF.

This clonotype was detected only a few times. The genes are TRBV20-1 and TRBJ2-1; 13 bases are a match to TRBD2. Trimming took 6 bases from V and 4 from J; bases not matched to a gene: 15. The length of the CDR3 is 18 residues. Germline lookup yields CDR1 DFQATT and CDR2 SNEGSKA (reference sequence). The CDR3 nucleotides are TGCAGTGCCAATGCCCCTGGACTAGCGGGAGCCCTATACAATGAGCAGTTCTTC. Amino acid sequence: CSANAPGLAGALYNEQFF.

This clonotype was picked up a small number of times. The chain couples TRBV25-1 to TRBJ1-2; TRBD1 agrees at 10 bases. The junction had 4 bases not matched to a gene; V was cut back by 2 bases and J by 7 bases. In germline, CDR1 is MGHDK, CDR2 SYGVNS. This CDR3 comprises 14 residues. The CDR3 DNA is TGTGCCAGCAGTGAAAGCGACAGGGGGCTTGGCTACACCTTC. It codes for CASSESDRGLGYTF.